The 24 T cell receptor beta chains reported below all come from one sample, sequenced in a study of beta chain features in type 1 diabetes. The investigators reverse transcribed all of the isolated RNA, so they sequenced expressed TCRB transcripts. Using immunoSEQ multiplex PCR, the repertoire was profiled, and TCRdb retains in-frame clones only, with some absent. The repertoire holds around 500,000 clones, about an eighth seen once, with over 0.04% in the top ten. Sample: naive CD4+ T cells from blood. Every receptor here comes from a young woman in good health.

The rearrangement links TRBV28 to TRBJ2-6; 12 positions agree with TRBD2. Losses at the gene ends were 8 bases for V and 3 bases for J; bases not matched to a gene: 8. Per the germline V gene, CDR1 is MDHEN and CDR2 is SYDVKM. The CDR3 covers 17 residues. The CDR3 nucleotides read TGTGCCAGCGCACTAGCGGGGGGCCTCGTTGGGGCCAACGTCCTGACTTTC. Translated, it gives CASALAGGLVGANVLTF. The whole variable domain, filled in from reference TRBV28 and TRBJ2-6, reads DVKVTQSSRYLVKRTGEKVFLECVQDMDHENMFWYRQDPGLGLRLIYFSYDVKMKEKGDIPEGYSVSREKKERFSLILESASTNQTSMYLCASALAGGLVGANVLTFGAGSRLTVL.

The rearrangement links TRBV4-3 to TRBJ2-1; D remains ambiguous. Germline CDR1 is LGHNA and CDR2 is YSLEER. V was clipped by 1 base and J by 3 bases, with 4 bases between them. This CDR3 is built from 13 residues. In DNA form, the CDR3 reads TGCGCCAGCAGCCAAGGGATCTACAATGAGCAGTTCTTC. Its translation: CASSQGIYNEQFF.

The chain recombines TRBV30 with TRBJ2-7, with D possibly TRBD2 on 5 matching bases. The CDR3 totals 13 residues. In germline, CDR1 is GTSNPN, CDR2 SVGIG (reference sequence). V lost 0 bases to trimming and J lost 7 bases, with 13 bases between them. The chain's CDR3 is CAWSVGLQREQYF. As DNA, the CDR3 is TGTGCCTGGAGTGTAGGACTGCAGCGTGAGCAGTACTTC.

This clone was recorded many times. V is TRBV13 and J is TRBJ2-7, with TRBD2 matching 7 bases. The CDR3 has 15 residues. Trimming removed 2 bases from V and 2 bases from J; junction bases left unmatched: 6. CDR1 is PRHDT and CDR2 is FYEKMQ in the germline V gene (reference sequence). The CDR3 bases are TGTGCCAGCAGCTTAAAGGCTAGCGGAGCCTACGAGCAGTACTTC. Translated, it gives CASSLKASGAYEQYF.

This chain joins TRBV28 and TRBJ1-2; unclear D gene. The CDR3 is made up of 14 amino acids. From germline, CDR1 is MDHEN and CDR2 SYDVKM. The ends were cut back, 6 bases at V and 1 base at J, with 12 bases in the middle. The CDR3 spells CASRPSGVNYGYTF. DNA for the CDR3: TGTGCCAGCAGACCGTCCGGGGTTAACTATGGCTACACCTTC.

The chain employs TRBV7-2 and TRBJ2-3; TRBD1 or TRBD2 may be the D gene (5 bases each). Trimming shortened V by 5 bases and J by 1 base, and 19 bases separated the two germline ends. This CDR3 comprises 17 residues. CDR1 SGHTA and CDR2 FQGNSA come from the germline V gene. DNA for the CDR3: TGTGCCAGCAGCCCCCGAGGGGTAGCTCGCCGCACAGATACGCAGTATTTT. It yields the protein CASSPRGVARRTDTQYF.

As DNA, the CDR3 is TGCGCCAGCAGCCAAGGGTACACTGAAGCTTTCTTT. This gives the protein CASSQGYTEAFF. The rearrangement links TRBV4-3 to TRBJ1-1; D is unclear. Germline V gene sequence: CDR1 LGHNA, CDR2 YSLEER. V lost 1 base and J lost 3, with 3 bases in between. The CDR3 extends over 12 amino acids.

The chain recombines TRBV7-2 with TRBJ2-7; D gene uncertain. From germline, CDR1 is SGHTA and CDR2 FQGNSA. V was trimmed by 1 base and J by 4 bases, leaving 11 bases between them. The CDR3 contains 14 residues. CDR3 region: CASSLVFGWYEQYV. DNA of the CDR3: TGTGCCAGCAGCTTAGTGTTCGGATGGTACGAGCAGTACGTC.

The table lists this clone with a few counts. The chain recombines TRBV4-2 with TRBJ2-7; D is ambiguous. The CDR3 consists of 12 residues. The germline CDR1 and CDR2 sequences are LGHNA and YNFKEQ. With 3 bases removed from V and 4 bases from J, the gap between germline ends came to 7 bases. The CDR3 sequence: CASSQGPYEQYF. DNA for the CDR3: TGTGCCAGCAGCCAGGGCCCGTACGAGCAGTACTTC.

CDR3 sequence reads: CASSPRGRAPRINEQFF. As DNA, the CDR3 is TGCGCCAGCAGCCCCAGAGGCAGGGCCCCTCGAATCAATGAGCAGTTCTTC. V and J are TRBV4-1 and TRBJ2-1; D perhaps matches TRBD1 (5 bases). CDR3 size: 17 residues. Between the trimmed V and J ends, which lost 4 bases and 6 bases, there was a span of 22 bases. In germline, CDR1 is MGHRA, CDR2 YSYEKL.

This clone was counted only a few times. This sequence joins TRBV7-9 and TRBJ1-1; D uncertain. This CDR3 has 13 amino acids. The germline V gene has CDR1 SEHNR and CDR2 FQNEAQ (reference sequence). Trimming removed 4 bases at V and 3 bases at J, with 9 bases between. The CDR3 nucleotides read TGTGCCAGCAGCTCCGATAGAGACACTGAAGCTTTCTTT. This encodes CASSSDRDTEAFF.

The V gene is TRBV7-2, the J gene TRBJ2-3; D gene unclear. The CDR3 has 17 residues. Between the trimmed V and J ends, which lost 0 bases and 2 bases, there was a span of 15 bases. The germline CDR1 and CDR2 sequences are SGHTA and FQGNSA. The CDR3 DNA is TGTGCCAGCAGCTTAGCGTCTAGTTGGTCCTCCACAGATACGCAGTATTTT. It translates to CASSLASSWSSTDTQYF.

This clone was observed a handful of times. This chain uses TRBV5-1 with TRBJ2-2; TRBD1 is a possible D gene (6 bases). The length of the CDR3 is 15 residues. With 0 bases removed from V and 0 bases from J, the gap between germline ends came to 6 bases. Per germline, CDR1 SGHRS and CDR2 YFSETQ. This CDR3 reads CASSLEGANTGELFF. CDR3 coding DNA: TGCGCCAGCAGCTTGGAGGGGGCGAACACCGGGGAGCTGTTTTTT.

This clone was counted between two and nine times. The chain uses TRBV4-3 and TRBJ2-3, with a possible D match to TRBD1 (6 bases). This CDR3 has 14 residues. Germline V gene lookup returns CDR1 LGHNA and CDR2 YSLEER. V lost 10 bases, J lost 2 bases, and 16 bases lay in between. DNA for the CDR3: TGCGCCACCAAGCGAAACAGGGACACAGATACGCAGTATTTT. It codes for CATKRNRDTDTQYF.

This chain joins TRBV7-2 and TRBJ1-5; D unclear. Germline CDR1 SGHTA, CDR2 FQGNSA. V was trimmed by 1 base and J by 2 bases, leaving 15 bases between them. This CDR3 contains 17 residues. The DNA for the CDR3 is TGTGCCAGCAGCTTAGAGCGGAGTCTAGCTGGCAATCAGCCCCAGCATTTT. Amino acids: CASSLERSLAGNQPQHF.

This clone was seen a handful of times. The rearrangement joins TRBV10-3 to TRBJ2-3; D is uncertain. The germline V gene encodes CDR1 ENHRY and CDR2 SYGVKD. The CDR3 totals 13 residues. Trimming shortened V by 0 bases and J by 5 bases, and 6 bases separated the two germline ends. The CDR3 region is CAISESGVDTQYF. DNA for the CDR3: TGTGCCATCAGTGAGTCTGGGGTAGATACGCAGTATTTT.

This clone has only a few counts. The V gene is TRBV9, the J gene TRBJ1-2, with TRBD1 as a possible D gene (6 bases). Germline lookup yields CDR1 SGDLS and CDR2 YYNGEE. The CDR3 is 15 residues long. Trimming removed 0 bases at V and 2 bases at J, with 11 bases between. The CDR3 protein is CASSVAGAKNYGYTF. CDR3 in DNA: TGTGCCAGCAGCGTAGCAGGGGCAAAAAACTATGGCTACACCTTC.

This clone was detected only a few times. The chain uses TRBV7-2 and TRBJ2-5; D gene uncertain. CDR1 SGHTA and CDR2 FQGNSA come from the germline V gene. The CDR3 length is 14 residues. The ends were cut back, 4 bases at V and 1 base at J, with 10 bases in the middle. The CDR3 bases are TGTGCCAGCAGCTCTAGGTCAGCCCAAGAGACCCAGTACTTC. Protein product: CASSSRSAQETQYF.

The V and J genes are TRBV9 and TRBJ1-1; unclear D gene. CDR1 SGDLS and CDR2 YYNGEE come from the germline V gene. V lost 2 bases and J lost 5, with 10 bases in between. The length of the CDR3 is 13 residues. CDR3 in amino acids: CASSVRIRTEAFF. CDR3 nucleotide sequence: TGTGCCAGCAGCGTTAGGATAAGAACTGAAGCTTTCTTT.

The chain employs TRBV29-1 and TRBJ2-1; weak D call: TRBD2 (6 bases). The V end was cut by 4 bases, the J end by 3 bases, with 13 bases between. The CDR3 spans 14 residues. Germline lookup yields CDR1 SQVTM and CDR2 ANQGSEA. The CDR3 sequence is CSVARRGDYNEQFF. DNA of the CDR3: TGCAGCGTTGCTCGGAGGGGAGACTACAATGAGCAGTTCTTC.

The rearrangement joins TRBV28 to TRBJ2-3, with D possibly matching TRBD1 (5 bases). Germline V gene data show CDR1 as MDHEN and CDR2 as SYDVKM. This CDR3 spans 15 amino acids. Trimming took off 5 bases at V and 7 bases at J, with 19 bases between the two ends. This CDR3 is CASSHNYHPGNTQYF. The CDR3 DNA is TGTGCCAGCAGTCACAACTATCACCCAGGGAATACGCAGTATTTT. Using reference TRBV28 and TRBJ2-3 for the parts outside the CDR3, the full variable domain is DVKVTQSSRYLVKRTGEKVFLECVQDMDHENMFWYRQDPGLGLRLIYFSYDVKMKEKGDIPEGYSVSREKKERFSLILESASTNQTSMYLCASSHNYHPGNTQYFGPGTRLTVL.

This clone was seen only a few times. The chain carries TRBV7-2 and TRBJ2-3; D unresolved. This CDR3 has 13 residues. The germline CDR1 and CDR2 sequences are SGHTA and FQGNSA. Trimming left V 2 bases short and J 8 bases short, with 11 bases between. The CDR3, as DNA: TGTGCCAGCAGCTTACTCCAGCTAGGTACGCAGTATTTT. It translates to CASSLLQLGTQYF.

Here the CDR3 reads CASSIKWGADTQYF. The CDR3 nucleotides are TGTGCCAGTAGTATCAAGTGGGGCGCAGATACGCAGTATTTT. This chain connects TRBV19 to TRBJ2-3; weak D call: TRBD1 (5 bases). Germline CDR1 is LNHDA and CDR2 is SQIVND (reference sequence). V was shortened by 3 bases and J by 4 bases, with 11 bases between the two germline ends. The CDR3 spans 14 residues.

CDR3 sequence: CASSQSAYAQYF. The CDR3 bases are TGTGCCAGCAGCCAGTCAGCGTATGCGCAGTATTTT. The chain links TRBV9 to TRBJ2-3; no clear D gene. Per germline, CDR1 SGDLS and CDR2 YYNGEE. V was shortened by 4 bases and J by 10 bases, with 13 bases between the two germline ends. This CDR3 is 12 amino acids long.